This T cell receptor beta chain was obtained from a study of siplizumab effects on memory and regulatory T cells. Study-wide findings and caveats: Apparently more diverse than memory cells, naive T cells also seemed major alloresponse contributors. Mappable alloreactive CD4+ clones came from Treg cells about 66% of the time on average with siplizumab, against 25% to 30% in controls.

The CDR3 totals 15 residues. V was pared by 8 bases and J by 4 bases, with 13 bases of the junction left unmatched. Looked up from germline, CDR1 is MNHEY and CDR2 is SMNVEV (reference sequence). Comment on this clone: The antigen is undetermined.

The table came from immunoSEQ multiplex PCR; TCRdb's copy has only in-frame clones and leaves some out. The sample shows some 56,000 clones, about 98% of them seen only once. The receptor's source is a human donor in good health. Sequences were obtained from naive CD8+ T cells sorted from blood. The V and J genes are TRBV27 and TRBJ2-7; 8 bases agree with TRBD1. DNA of the CDR3: TGTGCCAGCGGCCACTTTCAGGGGGCAGGGTACGAGCAGTACTTC. It encodes CASGHFQGAGYEQYF.